A single sample gave rise to the 20 T cell receptor beta chains below, sequenced in a study of blood T cell repertoires in COVID-19. TCRdb keeps only in-frame clones here, not all; method: immunoSEQ multiplex PCR. The table includes about 150,000 clones, approximately 80% detected once. Sequenced material: peripheral blood. The receptors derive from a woman aged 60-70 years with acute or convalescent COVID-19.

The rearrangement joins TRBV19 to TRBJ2-4; TRBD1 agrees at 8 bases. V dropped 7 bases and J dropped 3; count of bases not matched to a gene: 5. The CDR3 has 14 amino acids. Germline V gene lookup returns CDR1 LNHDA and CDR2 SQIVND (reference sequence). CDR3 in amino acids: CASNDRGVKNIQYF. CDR3 coding DNA: TGTGCCAGTAATGACAGGGGAGTCAAAAACATTCAGTACTTC. The full variable domain, its missing parts supplied by reference TRBV19 and TRBJ2-4, is DGGITQSPKYLFRKEGQNVTLSCEQNLNHDAMYWYRQDPGQGLRLIYYSQIVNDFQKGDIAEGYSVSREKKESFPLTVTSAQKNPTAFYLCASNDRGVKNIQYFGAGTRLSVL.

This chain uses TRBV18 with TRBJ1-1; D is perhaps TRBD1 (6 bases). Germline CDR1 is KGHSH and CDR2 is LQKENI. The CDR3 is 15 residues long. The V end was cut by 4 bases, the J end by 0 bases, with 12 bases between. This CDR3 is CASSRRTDLNTEAFF. In DNA form, the CDR3 reads TGTGCCAGCTCACGGCGGACAGACTTGAACACTGAAGCTTTCTTT.

This rearrangement joins TRBV3-1 (or the pseudogene TRBV3-2) to TRBJ1-3, with TRBD1 matching over 7 bases. Trimming took 3 bases from V and 0 from J; bases not matched to a gene: 2. The V gene's germline CDR1 is LGHDT and CDR2 YNNKEL (reference sequence). The CDR3 sequence is 15 residues long. The CDR3 sequence is CASSQTGRSGNTIYF. Here the CDR3 DNA reads TGTGCCAGCAGCCAGACAGGGCGCTCTGGAAACACCATATATTTT.

This CDR3 is CASSRLAGGFTDTQYF. CDR3 DNA sequence: TGTGCCAGTAGCAGACTAGCGGGGGGATTCACAGATACGCAGTATTTT. V usage is TRBV19 and J usage is TRBJ2-3, with 13 bases lining up with TRBD2. CDR3 length equals 16 residues. In germline, CDR1 is LNHDA, CDR2 SQIVND (reference sequence). Trimming removed 6 bases from V and 2 bases from J; junction bases left unmatched: 5.

The chain uses TRBV6-5 and TRBJ1-5; TRBD1 aligns across 11 bases. The CDR3 extends over 15 amino acids. The trim removed 4 bases at V and 6 bases at J, leaving 5 bases unmatched. Germline CDR1 reads MNHEY; CDR2 reads SVGAGI. Written as DNA, the CDR3 is TGTGCCAGCAGTTCCGGGACAGGGGGTTTTCAGCCCCAGCATTTT. Its translation: CASSSGTGGFQPQHF.

The rearrangement joins TRBV11-2 to TRBJ1-6; TRBD1 is a possible D gene (5 bases). The germline V and J ends were trimmed by 3 bases and 13 bases, with 19 bases remaining between them. CDR3 length equals 15 residues. The germline V gene encodes CDR1 SGHAT and CDR2 FQNNGV. The CDR3 nucleotides are TGTGCCAGCAGCTTCTTCGGGACTTCAGTTGGCCCCCTCCACTTT. This sequence encodes CASSFFGTSVGPLHF.

The rearrangement joins TRBV10-2 to TRBJ2-1, with 9 bases matching TRBD1. The V segment lost 8 bases and the J segment 9 bases; nucleotides outside the gene matches: 8. This CDR3 contains 13 residues. The germline V gene has CDR1 WSHSY and CDR2 SAAADI. The CDR3 reads CASGITGGFEQFF. The CDR3, as DNA: TGCGCCAGCGGAATCACAGGGGGCTTTGAGCAGTTCTTC.

CDR3 DNA sequence: TGTGCCAGTACCGTGACAGGATCCAGGGGTGGCTACACCTTC. Encoded protein: CASTVTGSRGGYTF. The chain is built from TRBV19 and TRBJ1-2, with a possible D match to TRBD1 (6 bases). The V and J ends lost 7 bases and 7 bases respectively, with 19 bases between them. CDR1 is LNHDA, CDR2 SQIVND, per germline (reference sequence). The CDR3 has 14 amino acids.

V usage is TRBV25-1 and J usage is TRBJ1-2, with no clear D. Germline V lookup: CDR1 MGHDK, CDR2 SYGVNS. This CDR3 has 13 residues. Trimming stripped 1 base from V and 11 bases from J, with 14 bases between. The CDR3 bases are TGTGCCAGCAGTGAATCCCCGAGCACCATGTACACCTTC. Translation: CASSESPSTMYTF.

The V gene is TRBV5-6, the J gene TRBJ1-6; 8 nucleotides match TRBD1. Trimming removed 1 base from V and 1 base from J; junction bases left unmatched: 7. The CDR3 runs to 18 residues. From germline, CDR1 is SGHDT and CDR2 YYEEEE. CDR3 bases: TGTGCCAGCAGCTTGTGGCAGGGGGCGCGGTCCTATAATTCACCCCTCCACTTT. Translated: CASSLWQGARSYNSPLHF.

This clone has only a few counts. The V and J genes are TRBV6-2 or TRBV6-3 and TRBJ2-7, with a possible D match to TRBD2 (5 bases). Germline V gene data show CDR1 as MNHEY and CDR2 as SVGEGT. V was clipped by 4 bases and J by 3 bases, with 16 bases between them. The CDR3 has 15 residues. The CDR3 sequence is CASSSFRGENYEQYF. DNA for the CDR3: TGTGCCAGCAGTTCTTTCCGGGGAGAGAACTACGAGCAGTACTTC.

This clone has a handful of counts. The J gene is TRBJ1-2, the V gene TRBV30; unclear D gene. The V gene lost 2 bases and the J gene lost 4 bases, with 11 bases spanning the gap. The CDR3 has 13 amino acids. Germline lookup yields CDR1 GTSNPN and CDR2 SVGIG (reference sequence). CDR3 sequence: CAWSSEKFYGYTF. The CDR3, as DNA: TGTGCCTGGAGTAGCGAGAAATTCTATGGCTACACCTTC.

CDR3 region: CARPGAGGLRETQYF. CDR3 DNA: TGTGCCCGGCCGGGGGCGGGGGGCCTCAGGGAGACCCAGTACTTC. The chain uses TRBV2 and TRBJ2-5, with 8 bases aligning to TRBD2. From germline, CDR1 is SNHLY and CDR2 FYNNEI. Unmatched junction bases numbered 16, after V lost 11 bases and J lost 5 bases. The CDR3 runs 15 residues. The whole variable domain, filled in from reference TRBV2 and TRBJ2-5, reads EPEVTQTPSHQVTQMGQEVILRCVPISNHLYFYWYRQILGQKVEFLVSFYNNEISEKSEIFDDQFSVERPDGSNFTLKIRSTKLEDSAMYFCARPGAGGLRETQYFGPGTRLLVL.

V gene TRBV11-1 combines with J gene TRBJ2-7; TRBD2 aligns across 8 bases. Germline CDR1 SGHAT, CDR2 FQDESV (reference sequence). J lost 7 bases, V lost 5 bases, and 13 bases had no gene match. There are 15 residues in the CDR3. The CDR3 region is CASSPSLGSGGEQYF. CDR3 DNA: TGTGCCAGCAGCCCCTCCTTGGGGAGCGGGGGAGAGCAGTACTTC. Complete variable domain (other parts from reference TRBV11-1 and TRBJ2-7): EAEVAQSPRYKITEKSQAVAFWCDPISGHATLYWYRQILGQGPELLVQFQDESVVDDSQLPKDRFSAERLKGVDSTLKIQPAELGDSAMYLCASSPSLGSGGEQYFGPGTRLTVT.

CDR3 residues: CATSGIAGGGSSYNEQFF. Here the CDR3 DNA reads TGTGCCACCAGCGGGATAGCGGGGGGCGGGAGCTCCTACAATGAGCAGTTCTTC. The rearrangement joins TRBV15 to TRBJ2-1; 10 nucleotides match TRBD2. J was trimmed by 0 bases and V by 5 bases; bases with no gene match: 10. The CDR3 totals 18 residues. Looked up from germline, CDR1 is LNHNV and CDR2 is YYDKDF (reference sequence).

The chain carries TRBV3-1 (or the pseudogene TRBV3-2) and TRBJ1-1; D is unresolved. CDR1 LGHDT and CDR2 YNNKEL come from the germline V gene (reference sequence). This CDR3 has 14 amino acids. V was cut by 1 base and J by 5 bases, with 11 bases left in between. CDR3 residues: CASSQGIRGTEAFF. The CDR3 region has the DNA TGTGCCAGCAGCCAAGGAATTCGGGGTACTGAAGCTTTCTTT.

This clone appeared a few times. This chain joins TRBV11-2 and TRBJ1-4; 12 nucleotides match TRBD1. The germline V gene has CDR1 SGHAT and CDR2 FQNNGV. This CDR3 has 14 amino acids. Trimming took 5 bases from V and 7 from J; bases not matched to a gene: 2. Here the CDR3 reads CASSRDRGLEKLFF. The CDR3 DNA is TGTGCCAGCAGCCGGGACAGGGGGCTTGAAAAACTGTTTTTT.

V gene TRBV29-1 combines with J gene TRBJ1-1; 7 bases are shared with TRBD1. The germline V gene has CDR1 SQVTM and CDR2 ANQGSEA. The trim removed 2 bases at V and 5 bases at J, leaving 5 bases unmatched. This CDR3 is built from 13 residues. The CDR3 coding sequence is TGCAGCGTTGAAAAGACAGGGAAAACTGAAGCTTTCTTT. Amino acids: CSVEKTGKTEAFF.

This chain connects TRBV18 to TRBJ2-1; the match to TRBD2 covers 11 bases. Germline V gives CDR1 KGHSH, CDR2 LQKENI. The CDR3 length is 15 residues. V was clipped by 5 bases and J by 7 bases; unmatched bases: 7. In nucleotides, the CDR3 is TGTGCCAGCTCAGGTAGCGGGGGGGCATCAAATGAGCAGTTCTTC. Translating it yields CASSGSGGASNEQFF. Drawing the rest from reference TRBV18 and TRBJ2-1, the complete variable domain is NAGVMQNPRHLVRRRGQEARLRCSPMKGHSHVYWYRQLPEEGLKFMVYLQKENIIDESGMPKERFSAEFPKEGPSILRIQQVVRGDSAAYFCASSGSGGASNEQFFGPGTRLTVL.

A word on this clone: An end of the junction does not agree with germline; a read error may underlie this. This chain connects TRBV10-1 to TRBJ1-2; 7 bases map to TRBD1. CDR1 is WNHNN and CDR2 is SYGVQD in the germline V gene (reference sequence). CDR3 length: 11 amino acids. The CDR3 sequence: CASRPPTGVAF. In nucleotides, the CDR3 is TGCGCCAGCAGACCTCCCACAGGGGTCGCCTTC.